This T cell receptor (beta chain) derives from a study of Ad26.COV2.S vaccination and SARS-CoV-2 variants. The treatment: some 20 received Ad26.COV2.S at low or high dose, single or two shots; about five received placebo; per-sample allocation not given. Collection of the samples took place on day 63 after the first injection of vaccine or placebo. Assay used: immunoSEQ multiplex PCR; TCRdb lists only in-frame clones, some missing. Among hundreds of thousands of clones listed, 87% were seen once. Germline-derived CDR1 and CDR2 are LGHDT and YNNKEL (reference sequence). The CDR3 is 14 residues long. Trimming shortened V by 4 bases and J by 8 bases, and 17 bases separated the two germline ends.

Sample: peripheral blood, taken in a trial of Ad26.COV2.S vaccine versus placebo. This TCR was recovered from a person between 18 and 60 years old who received the Ad26.COV2.S COVID-19 vaccine or a placebo. The V call is TRBV3-1 (or the pseudogene TRBV3-2), the J call TRBJ2-5; either TRBD1 or TRBD2 may fit D (5 bases each). The CDR3 nucleotides read TGTGCCAGCAGCCCCTCGGGGCAGACTGGTACCCAGTACTTC. Protein product: CASSPSGQTGTQYF.